The 16 T cell receptor beta chains below come from one sample, sequenced in a study of blood T cell repertoires in COVID-19. Clones were read by immunoSEQ multiplex PCR, and TCRdb kept only the in-frame ones, dropping some. This sample yields roughly 150,000 clones, of which around 80% are seen a single time; more than 7.5% belongs to the top ten. Sequencing input: peripheral blood. Receptor source: a woman in her fifties or sixties with acute or convalescent COVID-19.

J is TRBJ2-7 and V is TRBV6-5, with 7 positions matching TRBD1. Germline V gene data show CDR1 as MNHEY and CDR2 as SVGAGI. The CDR3 runs 15 residues. Unmatched junction bases numbered 4, after V lost 0 bases and J lost 2 bases. The CDR3 sequence: CASSYSGQDTYEQYF. Here the CDR3 DNA reads TGTGCCAGCAGTTACTCAGGACAGGACACCTACGAGCAGTACTTC.

The gene calls are TRBV6-5 and TRBJ2-2; 8 bases agree with TRBD2. The CDR3 totals 15 residues. Trimming at V came to 5 bases and at J to 7 bases, leaving 9 bases not matched to a gene. Germline V gene lookup returns CDR1 MNHEY and CDR2 SVGAGI. The chain's CDR3 is CASSPRGGVGGELFF. The CDR3 coding sequence is TGTGCCAGCAGTCCCCGGGGGGGGGTCGGCGGGGAGCTGTTTTTT.

In its sample, this clone was seen a few times. V and J are TRBV5-6 and TRBJ1-2, with TRBD1 identical over 8 bases. Germline assignment: CDR1 SGHDT and CDR2 YYEEEE. The CDR3 covers 16 residues. V lost 3 bases to trimming and J lost 1 base; unmatched junction nucleotides: 8. The DNA of the CDR3 is TGTGCCAGCAGCTATGAACGACAGGGGTTTAACTATGGCTACACCTTC. Encoded protein: CASSYERQGFNYGYTF.

The genes are TRBV24-1 and TRBJ2-7; 9 positions match TRBD2. The germline gives CDR1 KGHDR, CDR2 SFDVKD. The CDR3 is made up of 13 amino acids. Losses at the gene ends were 5 bases for V and 6 bases for J; bases not matched to a gene: 4. The CDR3 loop reads CATSARGRAEQYF. As DNA, the CDR3 is TGTGCCACCAGTGCCCGCGGGAGGGCCGAGCAGTACTTC.

This chain links TRBV7-2 with TRBJ1-5, with 9 bases matching TRBD1. Germline V CDR1 and CDR2: SGHTA, FQGNSA. V was pared by 5 bases and J by 7 bases, with 12 bases of the junction left unmatched. CDR3 length equals 16 residues. CDR3 bases: TGTGCCAGCAGCCCACGGACAGGGGCTCCCGGGCAGCCCCAGCATTTT. Amino acids: CASSPRTGAPGQPQHF.

The chain couples TRBV7-2 to TRBJ1-3; the D gene is possibly TRBD1 (6 bases). V was clipped by 2 bases and J by 0 bases, with 11 bases between them. The CDR3 has 16 amino acids. Germline CDR1 reads SGHTA; CDR2 reads FQGNSA. CDR3 in DNA: TGTGCCAGCAGCTTACTGGGACACAGCTCTGGAAACACCATATATTTT. Protein product: CASSLLGHSSGNTIYF.

The chain recombines TRBV4-2 with TRBJ2-2; D might be TRBD2 (8 bases). The CDR3 runs to 17 residues. Trimming removed 1 base from V and 3 bases from J, with 15 bases in between. Germline V gene lookup returns CDR1 LGHNA and CDR2 YNFKEQ. The CDR3 region has the DNA TGTGCCAGCAGCCAAGTTTCGGGGGGGACAGACACCGGGGAGCTGTTTTTT. Amino acids: CASSQVSGGTDTGELFF.

This chain connects TRBV19 to TRBJ2-5; a possible D gene is TRBD2 (5 bases). Trimming removed 7 bases from V and 4 bases from J, with 16 bases in between. This CDR3 region has 14 residues. CDR1 is LNHDA, CDR2 SQIVND, per germline (reference sequence). CDR3: CASKPSGIVETQYF. CDR3 bases: TGTGCCAGTAAACCCTCCGGGATCGTAGAGACCCAGTACTTC.

CDR3 sequence (DNA): TGCGCCAGACACCCTCTAGCGGGAGACTACAATGAGCAGTTCTTC. Translating gives CARHPLAGDYNEQFF. V gene TRBV4-3 combines with J gene TRBJ2-1; 10 bases are a match to TRBD2. V shed 9 bases and J 3 bases; nucleotides not matched to a gene: 8. Germline values: CDR1 LGHNA, CDR2 YSLEER. The CDR3 extends over 15 amino acids.

The DNA of the CDR3 is TGTGCCAGCAGTCCACAGGGGGCGCCCACCTACGAGCAGTACTTC. It encodes CASSPQGAPTYEQYF. The chain links TRBV28 to TRBJ2-7; 9 nucleotides match TRBD1. The CDR3 extends over 15 amino acids. V was pared by 5 bases and J by 2 bases, with 7 bases of the junction left unmatched. Per germline, CDR1 MDHEN and CDR2 SYDVKM.

This rearrangement joins TRBV9 to TRBJ1-2, with 8 positions matching TRBD1. CDR1 SGDLS and CDR2 YYNGEE come from the germline V gene. The CDR3 is 14 residues long. The trim removed 0 bases at V and 6 bases at J, leaving 4 bases unmatched. The CDR3 spells CASSVDQGANGYTF. CDR3 coding DNA: TGTGCCAGCAGCGTAGATCAGGGGGCAAATGGCTACACCTTC.

The chain links TRBV12-3 or TRBV12-4 to TRBJ2-7; D is perhaps TRBD2 (5 bases). There are 12 residues in the CDR3. Trimming took 8 bases from V and 6 from J, leaving 14 bases between them. In DNA, the CDR3 is TGTGCCAGCGGAGGACTGGGCGCCGAGCAGTACTTC. Protein sequence: CASGGLGAEQYF.

V usage is TRBV27 and J usage is TRBJ1-5; D remains unclear. Germline lookup yields CDR1 MNHEY and CDR2 SMNVEV (reference sequence). Trimming took off 4 bases at V and 6 bases at J, with 10 bases between the two ends. The CDR3 contains 13 residues. The chain's CDR3 is CASSSTLGQPQHF. The DNA of the CDR3 is TGTGCCAGCAGTTCAACTCTTGGTCAGCCCCAGCATTTT.

This chain uses TRBV11-2 with TRBJ1-2, with 7 bases fitting TRBD1. The germline gives CDR1 SGHAT, CDR2 FQNNGV. The CDR3 extends over 15 amino acids. V lost 0 bases and J lost 5; bases outside the gene matches: 6. CDR3 DNA sequence: TGTGCCAGCAGCTTAGAGGGGGACAGCGCGTATGGCTACACCTTC. Protein sequence: CASSLEGDSAYGYTF.

The V call is TRBV27, the J call TRBJ2-1; D may be TRBD2 (7 bases). There are 15 residues in the CDR3. The V gene lost 0 bases and the J gene lost 10 bases, with 16 bases spanning the gap. Germline V gene lookup returns CDR1 MNHEY and CDR2 SMNVEV (reference sequence). The CDR3 region is CASSLSTGGSTEQFF. The CDR3 DNA sequence: TGTGCCAGCAGTTTATCGACGGGGGGCTCCACCGAGCAGTTCTTC.

The V call is TRBV7-9, the J call TRBJ2-7, with a tentative D call TRBD1 (7 bases). CDR3 length: 13 residues. V lost 4 bases and J 7 bases, leaving 14 bases between the germline ends. Germline V gene sequence: CDR1 SEHNR, CDR2 FQNEAQ (reference sequence). The CDR3 spells CASSYGQAGEQYF. The CDR3, as DNA: TGTGCCAGCAGCTACGGACAGGCGGGGGAGCAGTACTTC.